This TCR beta chain was recorded in a study of a mutant IDH1 vaccine in newly diagnosed glioma. Study details: Radiotherapy alone preceded vaccination by 4-6 weeks; alternatively, vaccination started with temozolomide cycles. Overall study findings and caveats: Shifts in the top peripheral T cell clonotypes seemed unrelated to pseudoprogression.

Notes on this clone: Its antigen is not known.

Clones were sequenced by immunoSEQ multiplex PCR, and TCRdb holds only the in-frame ones, with some missing. The sample holds 25,000 to 35,000 clones, approximately 90% seen once. Time point meaning: week 23, last vaccination. The study gave 300 ug of mutant IDH1 20-mer peptide per vaccine dose, with topical imiquimod. The CDR3 runs 14 residues. CDR1 is MNHNS, CDR2 SASEGT, per germline. Trimming pared 2 bases from V and 4 bases from J, leaving 9 bases between. Sample: PBMCs, taken from a glioma patient whose treatment included an IDH1 peptide vaccine. The source of this sequence is a man aged 40-49 years with glioma. This chain connects TRBV6-1 to TRBJ1-5, with no clear D. As DNA, the CDR3 is TGTGCCAGCAGTGAACGGGCTCCAAATCAGCCCCAGCATTTT. Protein: CASSERAPNQPQHF.